The 10 T cell receptor beta chains reported below all come from one sample, sequenced in a study of beta chain features in type 1 diabetes. Study-level results: All four CD4+ subsets of Type 1 diabetes patients contained TCRB CDR3s that were moderately but significantly shorter.

The antigens these receptors bind are not known. What was sequenced were expressed TCRB transcripts, since all of the isolated RNA had been reverse transcribed. Method: immunoSEQ multiplex PCR; TCRdb's copy keeps in-frame clones and lacks some. The sample includes 250,000 to 350,000 clones, roughly an eighth seen only once; the top ten take more than 0.015%. The source material was naive CD4+ T cells from blood. The receptors stem from a man aged 25-45 years with type 1 diabetes.

This clone was seen more than once but under ten times. The J gene is TRBJ2-1, the V gene TRBV14; 9 nucleotides line up with TRBD2. This CDR3 contains 16 residues. Per germline, CDR1 SGHDN and CDR2 FVKESK. J gave up 2 bases and V 4 bases, and 6 bases lay outside the gene matches. The CDR3 nucleotides read TGTGCCAGCAGCCCGCCGGGACTAGCCCCCTACAATGAGCAGTTCTTC. Residues: CASSPPGLAPYNEQFF.

This clone showed up just a few times. This chain joins TRBV27 and TRBJ2-7; D is possibly TRBD2 (6 bases). From germline, CDR1 is MNHEY and CDR2 SMNVEV (reference sequence). V dropped 1 base and J dropped 4 bases, with 14 bases sitting between them. The CDR3 sequence is 15 residues long. The chain's CDR3 is CASSLYGGLTYEQYF. DNA of the CDR3: TGTGCCAGCAGTTTATATGGGGGACTCACGTACGAGCAGTACTTC.

This chain uses TRBV11-2 with TRBJ1-5; D uncertain. Germline V gene data show CDR1 as SGHAT and CDR2 as FQNNGV. The CDR3 loop spans 13 amino acids. The V end lost 6 bases, the J end lost 4 bases, and 10 bases lay between the germline ends. Written as DNA, the CDR3 is TGTGCCAGCAGTCTACCGGGTAATCAGCCCCAGCATTTT. Protein product: CASSLPGNQPQHF.

This chain connects TRBV18 to TRBJ2-7, with 7 bases fitting TRBD1. V lost 7 bases to trimming and J lost 5 bases; unmatched junction nucleotides: 8. The CDR3 runs to 13 residues. Per the germline V gene, CDR1 is KGHSH and CDR2 is LQKENI. The chain's CDR3 is CASYRGGENEQYF. The CDR3 nucleotides read TGTGCCAGCTACAGGGGCGGAGAGAACGAGCAGTACTTC.

This clone turned up a few times. V is TRBV11-2 and J is TRBJ1-5; D perhaps matches TRBD1 (5 bases). V dropped 5 bases and J dropped 7 bases, with 12 bases sitting between them. CDR3 length: 13 residues. Germline CDR1 is SGHAT and CDR2 is FQNNGV. CDR3 sequence: CASSLVRGQPQHF. CDR3 DNA: TGTGCCAGCAGCCTGGTTCGGGGGCAGCCCCAGCATTTT.

This chain links TRBV19 with TRBJ2-5; the D gene is possibly TRBD2 (6 bases). Germline V lookup: CDR1 LNHDA, CDR2 SQIVND (reference sequence). Between the trimmed V and J ends, which lost 6 bases and 7 bases, there was a span of 21 bases. The CDR3 is 15 amino acids. CDR3 in amino acids: CASSLRRGPVRTQYF. The CDR3, as DNA: TGTGCCAGTAGCCTTAGGAGGGGCCCCGTAAGGACCCAGTACTTC.

The chain joins TRBV27 to TRBJ1-5; 10 nucleotides line up with TRBD1. CDR1 is MNHEY and CDR2 is SMNVEV in the germline V gene (reference sequence). This CDR3 spans 14 amino acids. Trimming at V came to 4 bases and at J to 7 bases, leaving 4 bases not matched to a gene. The CDR3 is CASSSGQGKQPQHF. Here the CDR3 DNA reads TGTGCCAGCAGTTCGGGACAGGGGAAACAGCCCCAGCATTTT.

This clone was seen only a few times. J is TRBJ1-2 and V is TRBV28; D not resolved. CDR3 size: 11 residues. The germline gives CDR1 MDHEN, CDR2 SYDVKM. Trimming took 6 bases from V and 1 from J, leaving 3 bases between them. CDR3: CASSNNYGYTF. The CDR3 DNA is TGTGCCAGCAGCAATAACTATGGCTACACCTTC.

This chain links TRBV9 with TRBJ2-2; D is ambiguous. The CDR3 has 15 amino acids. The V gene's germline CDR1 is SGDLS and CDR2 YYNGEE. V was trimmed by 4 bases and J by 0 bases, leaving 10 bases between them. The CDR3 DNA sequence: TGTGCCAGCAGCCCCAGAATCGCGAACACCGGGGAGCTGTTTTTT. It specifies CASSPRIANTGELFF.

This chain joins TRBV9 and TRBJ2-7, with 9 bases fitting TRBD1. The V gene's germline CDR1 is SGDLS and CDR2 YYNGEE. The J segment lost 0 bases and the V segment lost 7 bases, leaving 5 bases of the junction unmatched. There are 14 residues in the CDR3. The CDR3 sequence: CASSRTGDSYEQYF. The CDR3 DNA follows: TGTGCCAGCTCAAGGACAGGGGACTCCTACGAGCAGTACTTC.